Following are 32 T cell receptor beta chains from one sample sequenced in a study of blood T cell repertoires in COVID-19. Clones were sequenced by immunoSEQ multiplex PCR, and TCRdb holds only the in-frame ones, with some missing. The sample lists approximately 210,000 clones; roughly 80% were seen once. Sequencing was done on a sample of peripheral blood. The origin of the receptors is a woman between 40 and 50 years old with active or convalescent COVID-19.

The chain links TRBV28 to TRBJ2-2, with D maybe TRBD1 (5 bases). Trimming stripped 8 bases from V and 4 bases from J, with 14 bases between. The CDR3 loop spans 14 amino acids. Looked up from germline, CDR1 is MDHEN and CDR2 is SYDVKM. CDR3 coding DNA: TGTGCCAGCTGGGCAAGGGGAAGCACCGGGGAGCTGTTTTTT. It encodes CASWARGSTGELFF. Drawing the rest from reference TRBV28 and TRBJ2-2, the complete variable domain is DVKVTQSSRYLVKRTGEKVFLECVQDMDHENMFWYRQDPGLGLRLIYFSYDVKMKEKGDIPEGYSVSREKKERFSLILESASTNQTSMYLCASWARGSTGELFFGEGSRLTVL.

The chain combines TRBV7-3 with TRBJ1-1; D call uncertain. V shed 1 base and J shed 1 base, with 10 bases lying between them. Germline V gives CDR1 SGHTA, CDR2 FQGTGA. The CDR3 totals 15 residues. CDR3 residues: CASSLIRGKNTEAFF. CDR3 sequence (DNA): TGTGCCAGCAGCTTAATTAGAGGAAAGAACACTGAAGCTTTCTTT.

This clone was found a few times. The chain joins TRBV12-3 or TRBV12-4 to TRBJ2-1; 7 bases align to TRBD2. Germline trimming cut 6 bases from V and 7 bases from J; bases unmatched to any gene: 6. This CDR3 spans 13 amino acids. In DNA, the CDR3 is TGTGCCAGCAGGGCGGGAGTCGGTAATGAGCAGTTCTTC. It yields the protein CASRAGVGNEQFF.

J is TRBJ2-7 and V is TRBV27; D may be TRBD2 (6 bases). V lost 6 bases, J lost 5 bases, and 17 bases lay in between. The CDR3 has 14 residues. Germline assignment: CDR1 MNHEY and CDR2 SMNVEV (reference sequence). The CDR3 nucleotides are TGTGCCAGCAGCCTCGGCGGGGTGGTCCACGAGCAGTACTTC. Protein sequence: CASSLGGVVHEQYF.

The chain recombines TRBV19 with TRBJ2-3; 14 nucleotides line up with TRBD2. Trimming took 4 bases from V and 5 from J; bases not matched to a gene: 5. The CDR3 has 16 amino acids. Germline V gene lookup returns CDR1 LNHDA and CDR2 SQIVND (reference sequence). The CDR3 DNA is TGTGCCAGTAGTAGGGGACTAGCGGGAGTAGAAGATACGCAGTATTTT. Its translation: CASSRGLAGVEDTQYF. Looking up the rest from reference TRBV19 and TRBJ2-3 gives the full variable domain: DGGITQSPKYLFRKEGQNVTLSCEQNLNHDAMYWYRQDPGQGLRLIYYSQIVNDFQKGDIAEGYSVSREKKESFPLTVTSAQKNPTAFYLCASSRGLAGVEDTQYFGPGTRLTVL.

CDR3 residues: CASSEGQGAPKAFF. As DNA, the CDR3 is TGTGCCAGCAGTGAGGGTCAGGGGGCGCCTAAAGCTTTCTTT. The gene calls are TRBV2 and TRBJ1-1; 8 bases align to TRBD1. CDR3 length: 14 residues. The J segment lost 9 bases and the V segment lost 3 bases, leaving 9 bases of the junction unmatched. Germline V CDR1 and CDR2: SNHLY, FYNNEI. The variable domain in full, with the rest retrieved from reference TRBV2 and TRBJ1-1, is EPEVTQTPSHQVTQMGQEVILRCVPISNHLYFYWYRQILGQKVEFLVSFYNNEISEKSEIFDDQFSVERPDGSNFTLKIRSTKLEDSAMYFCASSEGQGAPKAFFGQGTRLTVV.

The V gene is TRBV7-9, the J gene TRBJ2-1, with TRBD1 as a possible D gene (6 bases). This CDR3 is 18 amino acids long. Trimming shortened V by 1 base and J by 0 bases, and 16 bases separated the two germline ends. Looked up from germline, CDR1 is SEHNR and CDR2 is FQNEAQ (reference sequence). DNA of the CDR3: TGTGCCAGCAGCTTAGATCCGGACAGAGGAAGCTCCTACAATGAGCAGTTCTTC. Amino acid sequence: CASSLDPDRGSSYNEQFF.

This clone was observed a handful of times. The chain combines TRBV28 with TRBJ1-6, with TRBD1 identical over 9 bases. The junction had 4 bases not matched to a gene; V was cut back by 3 bases and J by 7 bases. In germline, CDR1 is MDHEN, CDR2 SYDVKM. There are 15 residues in the CDR3. In DNA form, the CDR3 reads TGTGCCAGCAGTTTCAGGGACAGGGTAAATTCACCCCTCCACTTT. Translated, it gives CASSFRDRVNSPLHF. Looking up the rest from reference TRBV28 and TRBJ1-6 gives the full variable domain: DVKVTQSSRYLVKRTGEKVFLECVQDMDHENMFWYRQDPGLGLRLIYFSYDVKMKEKGDIPEGYSVSREKKERFSLILESASTNQTSMYLCASSFRDRVNSPLHFGNGTRLTVT.

The rearrangement links TRBV15 to TRBJ2-5; the D gene is possibly TRBD2 (6 bases). With 0 bases removed from V and 5 bases from J, the gap between germline ends came to 19 bases. Germline V lookup: CDR1 LNHNV, CDR2 YYDKDF (reference sequence). The length of the CDR3 is 17 residues. The CDR3 DNA reads as TGTGCCACCAGCAGAGATGGCCCGTCAAGTGGGAGGGAGACCCAGTACTTC. Protein: CATSRDGPSSGRETQYF. The full variable domain, its missing parts supplied by reference TRBV15 and TRBJ2-5, is DAMVIQNPRYQVTQFGKPVTLSCSQTLNHNVMYWYQQKSSQAPKLLFHYYDKDFNNEADTPDNFQSRRPNTSFCFLDIRSPGLGDTAMYLCATSRDGPSSGRETQYFGPGTRLLVL.

The J gene is TRBJ1-5, the V gene TRBV24-1, with 9 bases fitting TRBD1. Looked up from germline, CDR1 is KGHDR and CDR2 is SFDVKD. V shed 4 bases, J shed 4 bases, and the junction held 7 bases outside the gene matches. The CDR3 contains 16 residues. DNA of the CDR3: TGTGCCACCAGTGACCCCGCGACAGGGGGGAATCAGCCCCAGCATTTT. It is translated as CATSDPATGGNQPQHF.

V and J are TRBV4-2 and TRBJ2-3; 11 positions match TRBD2. This CDR3 comprises 18 residues. Germline V CDR1 and CDR2: LGHNA, YNFKEQ. V lost 0 bases and J lost 4; bases outside the gene matches: 9. The CDR3, as DNA: TGTGCCAGCAGCCAAGAGAGGGCTAGCGGGGGGCGGTCAGATACGCAGTATTTT. Translated, it gives CASSQERASGGRSDTQYF.

This chain connects TRBV18 to TRBJ1-1; weak D call: TRBD1 (6 bases). Germline CDR1 and CDR2: KGHSH and LQKENI. There are 17 residues in the CDR3. The germline V and J ends were trimmed by 4 bases and 1 base, with 19 bases remaining between them. DNA for the CDR3: TGTGCCAGCTCACGAGGCATATGGGACACCTCGAACACTGAAGCTTTCTTT. Its protein is CASSRGIWDTSNTEAFF.

This chain uses TRBV4-3 with TRBJ2-1, with 9 bases lining up with TRBD1. CDR1 and CDR2 from the germline V gene are LGHNA and YSLEER. The ends lost 1 base at V and 5 bases at J; junction bases unmatched: 6. The CDR3 totals 16 residues. The CDR3 DNA reads TGCGCCAGCAGCCAAGCTGGGACAGGGCAAGACAATGAGCAGTTCTTC. Encoded protein: CASSQAGTGQDNEQFF.

V and J are TRBV21-1 and TRBJ1-5. TRBV21-1 is flagged as a pseudogene. The CDR3 loop spans 14 amino acids. Here the CDR3 reads CASSKDYGDQPQHF. The CDR3 region has the DNA TGTGCCAGCAGCAAAGACTATGGTGATCAGCCCCAGCATTTT.

The chain links TRBV4-1 to TRBJ2-2; 11 bases are a match to TRBD2. J was trimmed by 7 bases and V by 4 bases; bases with no gene match: 2. The CDR3 length is 14 residues. Germline CDR1 reads MGHRA; CDR2 reads YSYEKL. The CDR3 region has the DNA TGCGCCAGCAGCCCTGGGACTAGCGGCGGGGAGCTGTTTTTT. Residues: CASSPGTSGGELFF.

The rearrangement joins TRBV5-1 to TRBJ1-1; D uncertain. This CDR3 contains 14 residues. From germline, CDR1 is SGHRS and CDR2 YFSETQ. Trimming pared 1 base from V and 5 bases from J, leaving 12 bases between. CDR3 sequence reads: CASSLNGLITEAFF. CDR3 in DNA: TGCGCCAGCAGCTTGAACGGACTGATAACTGAAGCTTTCTTT.

The V call is TRBV3-1 (or the pseudogene TRBV3-2), the J call TRBJ2-2; D might be TRBD1 (6 bases). V dropped 8 bases and J dropped 4 bases, with 17 bases sitting between them. CDR3 length equals 15 residues. Per germline, CDR1 LGHDT and CDR2 YNNKEL (reference sequence). CDR3 bases: TGTGCCAGCTCCCCACAGGGTTCTGGCACCGGGGAGCTGTTTTTT. The encoded protein is CASSPQGSGTGELFF.

This chain links TRBV7-3 with TRBJ2-3; 10 bases match TRBD2. Germline-derived CDR1 and CDR2 are SGHTA and FQGTGA. V gave up 1 base and J gave up 3 bases; unmatched junction bases: 4. The CDR3 covers 16 residues. CDR3 region: CASSLMSGGATDTQYF. The CDR3 bases are TGTGCCAGCAGCTTAATGAGCGGGGGGGCAACAGATACGCAGTATTTT.

With regard to this clone: A much larger clone lies one base from this, so it may be a read error. V is TRBV7-9 and J is TRBJ1-1, with TRBD1 matching 8 bases. V lost 4 bases and J lost 4; bases outside the gene matches: 2. Germline values: CDR1 SEHNR, CDR2 FQNEAQ (reference sequence). The CDR3 totals 13 residues. The CDR3 sequence: CASSWTGTTEAFF. Here the CDR3 DNA reads TGTGCCAGCAGCTGGACAGGGACCACTGAAGCTTTCTTT. Full variable domain (missing parts from reference TRBV7-9 and TRBJ1-1): DTGVSQNPRHKITKRGQNVTFRCDPISEHNRLYWYRQTLGQGPEFLTYFQNEAQLEKSRLLSDRFSAERPKGSFSTLEIQRTEQGDSAMYLCASSWTGTTEAFFGQGTRLTVV.

The chain links TRBV20-1 to TRBJ2-3; 9 nucleotides match TRBD2. The CDR3 loop spans 15 amino acids. J was trimmed by 2 bases and V by 3 bases; bases with no gene match: 6. Per the germline V gene, CDR1 is DFQATT and CDR2 is SNEGSKA (reference sequence). Here the CDR3 DNA reads TGCAGTGCTAGTATCTTAGCGGGAGCCACAGATACGCAGTATTTT. It yields the protein CSASILAGATDTQYF.

The rearrangement joins TRBV21-1 to TRBJ2-2; the table's D call TRBD2 went unverified against the DNA. TRBV21-1 is a pseudogene. The CDR3 is 16 residues long. CDR3 in DNA: TGTGCCAGCAGCAAAGTCCCTAGGCGGGGTACCGGGGAGCTGTTTTTT. Its translation: CASSKVPRRGTGELFF.

This clone was seen only a few times. The rearrangement uses TRBV28 and TRBJ1-2, with 9 bases that match TRBD1. V shed 6 bases and J 9 bases; nucleotides not matched to a gene: 11. From germline, CDR1 is MDHEN and CDR2 SYDVKM. This CDR3 spans 14 amino acids. The chain's CDR3 is CASRFGDRVWRYTF. CDR3 coding DNA: TGTGCCAGCAGGTTCGGGGACAGGGTTTGGCGCTACACCTTC.

The chain links TRBV18 to TRBJ1-2; D is unclear. The ends were cut back, 5 bases at V and 3 bases at J, with 10 bases in the middle. The germline gives CDR1 KGHSH, CDR2 LQKENI. This CDR3 is 13 amino acids long. This chain's CDR3 is CASSVLADYGYTF. Here the CDR3 DNA reads TGTGCCAGCTCAGTCCTAGCGGACTATGGCTACACCTTC.

The gene calls are TRBV7-8 and TRBJ1-6; 7 bases match TRBD1. The CDR3 is 14 amino acids. With 5 bases clipped from V and 7 bases from J, the junction kept 5 bases outside the gene matches. The germline V gene encodes CDR1 SGHVS and CDR2 FQNEAQ. CDR3 amino acids: CASSGDRLNSPLHF. CDR3 DNA sequence: TGTGCCAGCAGCGGGGACAGATTGAATTCACCCCTCCACTTT.

This clone was detected only a few times. The chain employs TRBV5-1 and TRBJ2-7; D may be TRBD2 (6 bases). V was shortened by 5 bases and J by 2 bases, with 14 bases between the two germline ends. Germline values: CDR1 SGHRS, CDR2 YFSETQ. The CDR3 runs 14 residues. CDR3 DNA sequence: TGCGCCAGCAGGGGGGGAACGGAGCCCTACGAGCAGTACTTC. It specifies CASRGGTEPYEQYF.

The chain combines TRBV3-1 (or the pseudogene TRBV3-2) with TRBJ1-2; D is undetermined. Trimming took off 0 bases at V and 8 bases at J, with 10 bases between the two ends. Germline CDR1 and CDR2: LGHDT and YNNKEL (reference sequence). This CDR3 has 13 amino acids. CDR3 coding DNA: TGTGCCAGCAGCCAAGATGGAGGCAGCGGCTACACCTTC. This sequence encodes CASSQDGGSGYTF.

This chain joins TRBV5-6 and TRBJ1-2; no definite D call. V was pared by 0 bases and J by 2 bases, with 8 bases between. The CDR3 extends over 14 amino acids. The germline gives CDR1 SGHDT, CDR2 YYEEEE. The CDR3 is CASSLDTLNYGYTF. DNA for the CDR3: TGTGCCAGCAGCTTGGACACCTTAAACTATGGCTACACCTTC. Drawing the rest from reference TRBV5-6 and TRBJ1-2, the complete variable domain is DAGVTQSPTHLIKTRGQQVTLRCSPKSGHDTVSWYQQALGQGPQFIFQYYEEEERQRGNFPDRFSGHQFPNYSSELNVNALLLGDSALYLCASSLDTLNYGYTFGSGTRLTVV.

This rearrangement joins TRBV5-1 to TRBJ1-2; TRBD1 matches 8 bases. This CDR3 is 16 amino acids long. The germline V gene has CDR1 SGHRS and CDR2 YFSETQ. The J segment lost 2 bases and the V segment lost 2 bases, leaving 8 bases of the junction unmatched. CDR3: CASSFGDRPVNYGYTF. CDR3 DNA: TGCGCCAGCAGCTTCGGGGACAGGCCTGTCAACTATGGCTACACCTTC.

This clone was counted once. This chain joins TRBV9 and TRBJ2-1, with 9 bases aligning to TRBD2. The ends lost 4 bases at V and 4 bases at J; junction bases unmatched: 6. This CDR3 has 15 residues. Germline-derived CDR1 and CDR2 are SGDLS and YYNGEE. CDR3: CASSSGGGEYNEQFF. As DNA, the CDR3 is TGTGCCAGCAGCAGTGGCGGGGGGGAGTACAATGAGCAGTTCTTC.

This chain links TRBV28 with TRBJ2-2, with D possibly TRBD2 on 6 matching bases. This CDR3 comprises 13 residues. The germline V and J ends were trimmed by 1 base and 6 bases, with 6 bases remaining between them. Germline lookup yields CDR1 MDHEN and CDR2 SYDVKM. The CDR3 bases are TGTGCCAGCAGTTTATCGGGGGCCGGGGAGCTGTTTTTT. Its translation: CASSLSGAGELFF. The full variable domain, in which reference TRBV28 and TRBJ2-2 provide the parts outside the CDR3, is DVKVTQSSRYLVKRTGEKVFLECVQDMDHENMFWYRQDPGLGLRLIYFSYDVKMKEKGDIPEGYSVSREKKERFSLILESASTNQTSMYLCASSLSGAGELFFGEGSRLTVL.

In DNA, the CDR3 is TGTGCCACCAGCCAGTACAGGGAGGAAGCTTTCTTT. Its protein is CATSQYREEAFF. This chain uses TRBV15 with TRBJ1-1; possible D gene TRBD1, 6 bases. The CDR3 is 12 residues long. Germline CDR1 and CDR2: LNHNV and YYDKDF (reference sequence). V dropped 5 bases and J dropped 8 bases, with 12 bases sitting between them.

The CDR3: CASSEGLAGDSYNEQFF. DNA of the CDR3: TGTGCCAGCAGTGAGGGACTAGCGGGAGACTCCTACAATGAGCAGTTCTTC. The chain joins TRBV27 to TRBJ2-1; 14 nucleotides agree with TRBD2. The CDR3 is 17 amino acids. Unmatched junction bases numbered 3, after V lost 5 bases and J lost 0 bases. Germline assignment: CDR1 MNHEY and CDR2 SMNVEV (reference sequence).